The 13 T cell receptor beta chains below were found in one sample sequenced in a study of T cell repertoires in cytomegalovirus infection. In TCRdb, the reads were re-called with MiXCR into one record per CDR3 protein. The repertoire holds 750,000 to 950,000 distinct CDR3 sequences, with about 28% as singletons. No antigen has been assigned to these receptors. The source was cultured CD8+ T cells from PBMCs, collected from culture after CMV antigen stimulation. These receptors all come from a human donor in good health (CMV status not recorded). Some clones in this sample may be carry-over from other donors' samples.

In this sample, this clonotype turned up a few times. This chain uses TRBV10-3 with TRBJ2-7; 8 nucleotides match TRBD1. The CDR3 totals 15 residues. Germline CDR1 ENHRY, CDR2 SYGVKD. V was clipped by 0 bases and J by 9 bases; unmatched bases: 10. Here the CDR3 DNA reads TGTGCCATCAGTGAGTCGAGGGACAGGACCTTTGGGCAGTACTTC. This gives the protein CAISESRDRTFGQYF.

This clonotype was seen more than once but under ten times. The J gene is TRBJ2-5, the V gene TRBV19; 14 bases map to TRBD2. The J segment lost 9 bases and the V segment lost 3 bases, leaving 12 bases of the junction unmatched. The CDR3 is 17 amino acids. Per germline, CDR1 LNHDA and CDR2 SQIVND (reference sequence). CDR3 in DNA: TGTGCCAGTAGTATGGGGGGACTAGCGGGGGACCCTGGGGCCCAGTACTTC. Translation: CASSMGGLAGDPGAQYF.

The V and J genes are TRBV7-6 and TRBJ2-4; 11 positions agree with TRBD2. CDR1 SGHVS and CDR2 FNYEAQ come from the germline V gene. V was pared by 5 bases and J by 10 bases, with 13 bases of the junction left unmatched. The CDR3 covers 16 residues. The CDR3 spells CASSPADFRLAGIQYF. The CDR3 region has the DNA TGTGCCAGCAGCCCCGCGGATTTTCGACTAGCGGGGATTCAGTACTTC.

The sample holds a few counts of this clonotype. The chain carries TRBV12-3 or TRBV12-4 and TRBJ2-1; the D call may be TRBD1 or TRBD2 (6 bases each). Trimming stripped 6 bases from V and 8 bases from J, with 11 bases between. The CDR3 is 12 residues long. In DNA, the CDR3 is TGTGCCAGCAGCCCTCGGGGGCATGAGCAGTTCTTC. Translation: CASSPRGHEQFF.

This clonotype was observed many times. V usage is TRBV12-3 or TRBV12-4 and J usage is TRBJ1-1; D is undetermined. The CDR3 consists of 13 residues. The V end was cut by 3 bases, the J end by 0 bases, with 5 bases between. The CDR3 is CASSFGMNTEAFF. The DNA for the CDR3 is TGTGCCAGCAGTTTTGGAATGAACACTGAAGCTTTCTTT.

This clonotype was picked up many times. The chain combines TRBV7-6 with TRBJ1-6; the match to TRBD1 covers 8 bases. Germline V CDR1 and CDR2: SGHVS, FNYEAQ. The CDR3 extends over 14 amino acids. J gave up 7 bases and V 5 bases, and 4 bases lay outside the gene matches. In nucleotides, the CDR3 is TGTGCCAGCAGCCGCGGACAGGGAAATTCACCCCTCCACTTT. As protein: CASSRGQGNSPLHF.

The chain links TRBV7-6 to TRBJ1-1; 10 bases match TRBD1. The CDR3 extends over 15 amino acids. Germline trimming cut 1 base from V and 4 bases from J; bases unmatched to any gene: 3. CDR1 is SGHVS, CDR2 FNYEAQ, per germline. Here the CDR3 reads CASSLVRDRGTEAFF. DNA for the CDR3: TGTGCCAGCAGCTTAGTGAGGGACAGGGGCACTGAAGCTTTCTTT.

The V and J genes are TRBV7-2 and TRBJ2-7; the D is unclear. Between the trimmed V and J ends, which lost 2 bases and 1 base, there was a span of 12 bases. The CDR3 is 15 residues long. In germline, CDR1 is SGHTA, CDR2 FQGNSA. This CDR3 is CASSLLAEISYEQYF. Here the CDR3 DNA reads TGTGCCAGCAGCTTATTGGCAGAAATTTCCTACGAGCAGTACTTC.

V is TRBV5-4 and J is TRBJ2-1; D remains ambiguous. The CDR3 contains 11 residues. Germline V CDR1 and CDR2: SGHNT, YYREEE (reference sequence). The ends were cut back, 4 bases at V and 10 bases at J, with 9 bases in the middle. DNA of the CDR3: TGTGCCAGCAGCATAATGGGGGAGCAGTTCTTC. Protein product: CASSIMGEQFF.

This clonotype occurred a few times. CDR3 amino acids: CASSSSGREQFF. In nucleotides, the CDR3 is TGTGCCAGCAGTTCCAGTGGGCGTGAGCAGTTCTTC. This chain connects TRBV12-3 or TRBV12-4 to TRBJ2-1, with unresolved D. This CDR3 contains 12 residues. The V gene lost 4 bases and the J gene lost 9 bases, with 10 bases spanning the gap.

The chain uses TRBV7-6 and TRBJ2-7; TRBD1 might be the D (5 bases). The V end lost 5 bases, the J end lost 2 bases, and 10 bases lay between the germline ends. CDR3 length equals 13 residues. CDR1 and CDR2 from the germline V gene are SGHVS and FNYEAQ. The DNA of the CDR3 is TGTGCCAGCAGCCAGGGTAGACCCTACGAGCAGTACGTC. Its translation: CASSQGRPYEQYV.

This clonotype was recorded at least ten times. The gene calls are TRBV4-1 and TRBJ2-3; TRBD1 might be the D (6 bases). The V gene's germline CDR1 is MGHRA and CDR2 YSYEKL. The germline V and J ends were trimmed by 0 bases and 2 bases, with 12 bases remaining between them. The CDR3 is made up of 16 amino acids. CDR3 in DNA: TGCGCCAGCAGCCAAGATGGACGGACAGACACAGATACGCAGTATTTT. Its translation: CASSQDGRTDTDTQYF.

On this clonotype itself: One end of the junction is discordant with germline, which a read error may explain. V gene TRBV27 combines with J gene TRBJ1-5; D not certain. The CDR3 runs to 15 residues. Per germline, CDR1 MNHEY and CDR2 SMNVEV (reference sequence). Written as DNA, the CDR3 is TGTACCAGCCGATATACTGGAGCCAGCAATCAGCCCCAGCATTTT. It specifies CTSRYTGASNQPQHF.